This T cell receptor beta chain appears in the sequencing data of a study of cytomegalovirus exposure and HLA in healthy donors. PCR was performed using 60 Vbeta and 13 Jbeta primers. Generated by immunoSEQ multiplex PCR, the TCRdb table keeps only in-frame clones and is missing some. The table has approximately 190,000 clones, 60% to 80% seen once; the top ten hold approximately 2.1%. This clonotype was obtained from a woman in her 30s in good health and CMV-seropositive. Sequenced: PBMCs.

The CDR3 DNA reads TGCGCCAGCAGCCAAGTGGCGGGAAGCTCCTACGAGCAGTACTTC. Protein product: CASSQVAGSSYEQYF. The chain is built from TRBV4-3 and TRBJ2-7, with D maybe TRBD2 (6 bases). CDR1 and CDR2 (germline): LGHNA, YSLEER. V dropped 1 base and J dropped 0 bases, with 10 bases sitting between them. The CDR3 is made up of 15 amino acids.